Reported below is one T cell receptor (beta chain). Generated by immunoSEQ multiplex PCR, the TCRdb table keeps only in-frame clones and is missing some. The data contain 2 million to 3 million clones, around 90% of them singletons. This entry belongs to a study of shared clonotypes between healthy human individuals. The specimen sequenced was naive CD4+ T cells sorted from blood. The subset was: CD45RA+ positively selected. This TCR derives from a man aged 18 to 29 in good health.

The CDR3 loop is CATSRVDLGGDEQFF. CDR3 sequence (DNA): TGTGCCACCAGCAGAGTTGATCTAGGTGGGGATGAGCAGTTCTTC. The chain is built from TRBV15 and TRBJ2-1; no reliable D call. Germline-derived CDR1 and CDR2 are LNHNV and YYDKDF (reference sequence). This CDR3 comprises 15 residues. Trimming removed 1 base at V and 8 bases at J, with 15 bases between.